In its sample, the clone carrying this T cell receptor beta chain was seen a few times. The antigen is undetermined. Germline V lookup: CDR1 MDHEN, CDR2 SYDVKM. Trimming took off 8 bases at V and 1 base at J, with 10 bases between the two ends. The length of the CDR3 is 13 residues. This record comes from a study of T cells after yellow fever vaccination. Study outcomes and limitations: Subsequent booster samples again held most clones from primary vaccination (approximately 95% CD4, approximately 85% CD8).

TCRdb recomputed calls from the 5' RACE reads with MiXCR, one row per CDR3 protein. The sample comprises approximately 600,000 distinct CDR3 sequences, 10% to 15% of which are singletons, and about 15% rests with the top ten. This material consisted of PBMCs, taken on the day of the yellow fever booster vaccination. This clonotype originated in a man aged 30 to 39 who received the YFV17D yellow fever vaccine. The chain joins TRBV28 to TRBJ2-3; D unclear. CDR3 loop: CASRSPGTDTQYF. The CDR3, as DNA: TGTGCCAGCCGTTCCCCCGGCACAGATACGCAGTATTTT.